The 7 T cell receptor beta chains given below trace back to one sample, sequenced in a study of beta chain features in type 1 diabetes. The isolated RNA, all of it, was reverse transcribed, so expressed TCRB transcripts were what got sequenced. Profiled with immunoSEQ multiplex PCR; TCRdb holds only in-frame clones, not every one. The repertoire includes fewer than 650,000 clones, around 16% of them detected once, and more than 0.08% sits in the top ten. Sequencing was performed on naive CD4+ T cells from blood. The receptors shown here come from a man aged 18-30 years in good health.

V gene TRBV14 combines with J gene TRBJ1-4; D ambiguous. Trimming left V 4 bases short and J 5 bases short, with 11 bases between. CDR3 length: 14 residues. Per the germline V gene, CDR1 is SGHDN and CDR2 is FVKESK. The CDR3 spells CASSPSLRNEKLFF. The CDR3 DNA follows: TGTGCCAGCAGCCCGTCTTTAAGAAATGAAAAACTGTTTTTT.

V and J are TRBV25-1 and TRBJ2-7, with 9 nucleotides matching TRBD1. Germline V lookup: CDR1 MGHDK, CDR2 SYGVNS. Trimming removed 6 bases from V and 3 bases from J; junction bases left unmatched: 12. This CDR3 is 16 amino acids long. The CDR3 is CASRDGLRDRDYEQYF. The DNA of the CDR3 is TGTGCCAGCAGGGACGGTCTCCGGGACAGGGACTACGAGCAGTACTTC.

The V and J genes are TRBV4-1 and TRBJ2-7, with 7 bases matching TRBD1. This CDR3 has 14 residues. Germline assignment: CDR1 MGHRA and CDR2 YSYEKL. With V trimmed by 4 bases and J by 4 bases, 7 bases remained unmatched. Here the CDR3 reads CASSPVPGGYEQYF. CDR3 coding DNA: TGCGCCAGCAGCCCGGTCCCAGGGGGATACGAGCAGTACTTC.

This clone appeared a few times. The J gene is TRBJ1-3, the V gene TRBV9; tentatively, D is TRBD1 (6 bases). The germline V gene encodes CDR1 SGDLS and CDR2 YYNGEE. This CDR3 is 15 amino acids long. Trimming took off 3 bases at V and 0 bases at J, with 10 bases between the two ends. The CDR3 DNA follows: TGTGCCAGCAGCGCCCCGACAGGCTCTGGAAACACCATATATTTT. Protein sequence: CASSAPTGSGNTIYF.

The chain carries TRBV6-6 and TRBJ2-7; TRBD1 matches at 11 bases. CDR1 is MNHNY and CDR2 is SVGAGI in the germline V gene (reference sequence). The CDR3 is 16 residues long. With 0 bases clipped from V and 6 bases from J, the junction kept 7 bases outside the gene matches. As DNA, the CDR3 is TGTGCCAGCAGTTACTCGAAGGGGACAGGGGGAGGCGAGCAGTACTTC. Protein sequence: CASSYSKGTGGGEQYF.

The chain joins TRBV27 to TRBJ2-7, with 10 bases that match TRBD1. Germline V CDR1 and CDR2: MNHEY, SMNVEV (reference sequence). CDR3 length: 15 residues. The junction had 10 bases not matched to a gene; V was cut back by 4 bases and J by 7 bases. CDR3 bases: TGTGCCAGCAGTTATTCTCCGGGACAGGGGAGGGAGCAGTACTTC. Residues: CASSYSPGQGREQYF.

The chain employs TRBV9 and TRBJ1-5; D not resolved. Germline V gene data show CDR1 as SGDLS and CDR2 as YYNGEE. The CDR3 runs 11 residues. V lost 9 bases to trimming and J lost 7 bases, with 11 bases between them. The CDR3 sequence: CATRIGQPQHF. CDR3 sequence (DNA): TGTGCCACCAGGATTGGGCAGCCCCAGCATTTT.